Listed below are T cell receptor beta chains from one sample, sequenced in a study of vaccination and CD4 T cells after COVID-19. TCRdb redid the calling of the PCR reads with MiXCR, one entry per CDR3 protein. The table includes 7,500 to 10,000 distinct CDR3 sequences, 55% to 75% detected once. Their recognized antigens are unknown. Sequencing used CD4+ T cells from blood, cultured in vitro. The receptors stem from a human donor who had recovered from COVID-19. Each CDR3 is given with its conserved first and last residue. A D gene is named only where the DNA matches it firmly. Size is stated for part of the rows, as once, few or many counts, or as a class when the clone is expanded.

V gene	clone size	D gene	J gene	CDR3 DNA	CDR3 protein
TRBV5-4	-	-	TRBJ2-1	TGTGCCTGGGATGAGCAGTTCTTC	CAWDEQFF
TRBV30	-	TRBD2	TRBJ2-7	TGTGCCTGGAGTAGCGGGGTATACGAGCAGTACTTC	CAWSSGVYEQYF
TRBV11-1	-	-	TRBJ1-5	TGTGCCAGCAGCAGTTACCAGGACGGGAGCAATCAGCCCCAGCATTTT	CASSSYQDGSNQPQHF
TRBV20-1	-	TRBD1	TRBJ1-1	TGCAGTGCTTCACAGGGGGGCTTGGAACGGGACACTGAAGCTTTCTTT	CSASQGGLERDTEAFF
TRBV15	-	-	TRBJ2-3	TGTGCCACCAGCAGAGATAAACAGTCAGATACGCAGTATTTT	CATSRDKQSDTQYF
TRBV2	large	-	TRBJ1-2	TGTGCCAGCGGCGCCAGGCAGGGGAACGGCTACACCTTC	CASGARQGNGYTF
TRBV6-1	few	-	TRBJ2-2	TGTGCCAGCAGGACAGCCATGAACACCGGGGAGCTGTTTTTT	CASRTAMNTGELFF
TRBV2	-	-	TRBJ1-6	TGTGCCAGCTACGACAGCTCCTATAATTCACCCCTCCACTTT	CASYDSSYNSPLHF
TRBV10-1	-	-	TRBJ2-7	TGCGCCAGCAGTGAGGGGCTGGGGCCCTACGAGCAGTACTTC	CASSEGLGPYEQYF
TRBV6-1	-	-	TRBJ2-2	TGTGCCAGCAGTGAGAGGGGGAGGGCCTTCGGGGAGCTGTTTTTT	CASSERGRAFGELFF
TRBV20-1	-	TRBD2	TRBJ2-1	TGCAGTGCCAGGTTAGGTAGCGGGGGTACCGATGAGCAGTTCTTC	CSARLGSGGTDEQFF
TRBV20-1	-	-	TRBJ1-1	TGCAGTGCCCCGGATCTTTTCGAAGCTTTCTTT	CSAPDLFEAFF
TRBV7-2	-	TRBD1	TRBJ1-5	TGTGCCAGCAGCTTCGCCACAGGGACAGATCAGCCCCAGCATTTT	CASSFATGTDQPQHF
TRBV7-2	-	-	TRBJ2-2	TGTGCCAGCAGCTTACAGGGTCAAAACACCGGGGAGCTGTTTTTT	CASSLQGQNTGELFF
TRBV7-2	-	-	TRBJ2-1	TGTGCCAGCAGCTTAGCCCCTCTTAGCGGTGAGCAGTTCTTC	CASSLAPLSGEQFF
TRBV20-1	few	-	TRBJ1-2	TGCAGTGCTAGCGGACAGACCTATGGCTACACCTTC	CSASGQTYGYTF
TRBV28	few	-	TRBJ1-5	TGTGCCAGCAGCCCTAATCAGGGATGGATCAATCAGCCCCAGCATTTT	CASSPNQGWINQPQHF
TRBV20-1	few	-	TRBJ2-4	TGCAGTGCTTCTTCGCCCGACATTCAGTACTTC	CSASSPDIQYF
TRBV15	-	TRBD2	TRBJ2-5	TGTGCCACCAGCAGAGATCTCGGGACTAGCGGGGAGACCCAGTACTTC	CATSRDLGTSGETQYF
TRBV28	few	-	TRBJ1-2	TGTGCCAGCAGTCGCAGCGGAGAGCGAAGCTATGGCTACACCTTC	CASSRSGERSYGYTF
TRBV20-1	-	-	TRBJ1-6	TGCAGTGCTAGAGATGGCGTCGCTCCCTATAATTCACCCCTCCACTTT	CSARDGVAPYNSPLHF
TRBV6-1	few	-	TRBJ1-2	TGTGCCAGCAGCCCCGGGGGTAACTATGGCTACACCTTC	CASSPGGNYGYTF
TRBV20-1	-	-	TRBJ2-3	TGCAGTGCTAGAGATATCCTAGCCTCGGGCACAGATACGCAGTATTTT	CSARDILASGTDTQYF
TRBV11-2	once	-	TRBJ1-2	TGTGCCAGCAGCTTAGTGCGTGGCAAGCCGCCATATGGCTACACCTTC	CASSLVRGKPPYGYTF
TRBV20-1	-	-	TRBJ1-3	TGCAGTGCTAGTCCCCCCGGGGGCTCTGGAAACACCATATATTTT	CSASPPGGSGNTIYF
TRBV6-1	-	TRBD1	TRBJ1-1	TGTGCCAGCAGTCTTACCGGACAGGTCATGAACACTGAAGCTTTCTTT	CASSLTGQVMNTEAFF
TRBV11-2	-	-	TRBJ2-3	TGTGCCAGTCAAGGATGGGCCGAAGATACGCAGTATTTT	CASQGWAEDTQYF
TRBV28	-	-	TRBJ2-1	TGTGCCAGCACCACCTGGGGTGAGCAGTTCTTC	CASTTWGEQFF
TRBV19	-	TRBD1	TRBJ1-5	TGTGCCAGTAGTATATCAGGGGGCAACAATCAGCCCCAGCATTTT	CASSISGGNNQPQHF
TRBV11-2	-	-	TRBJ2-5	TGTGCCAGCAGCTTAGTCCAAGGGGGGAAGACCCAGTACTTC	CASSLVQGGKTQYF
TRBV7-2	-	-	TRBJ1-1	TGTGCCAGCAGCCGACAGGAGAACACTGAAGCTTTCTTT	CASSRQENTEAFF
TRBV11-3	-	-	TRBJ1-1	TGTGCCAGCAGCAAGCGAGGGAGGGGGACTGAAGCTTTCTTT	CASSKRGRGTEAFF
TRBV7-2	-	-	TRBJ2-4	TGTGCCAGCAGCCCTTCGGTAGGGCCAGGAAACATTCAGTACTTC	CASSPSVGPGNIQYF
TRBV15	-	-	TRBJ1-1	TGTGCCACCAGCAGGGTTCAGGGAGAGGAAGCTTTCTTT	CATSRVQGEEAFF
TRBV29-1	-	TRBD1	TRBJ2-5	TGCAGCGTCACCCCCGGGACAGGGACGTTGGAGACCCAGTACTTC	CSVTPGTGTLETQYF
TRBV19	-	-	TRBJ2-5	TGTGCCAGTAGTATAAGCAGCCAAGAGACCCAGTACTTC	CASSISSQETQYF
TRBV11-2	once	TRBD2	TRBJ2-1	TGTGCCAGCAGCCCAGGACTAGCGGGAGTCAATGAGCAGTTCTTC	CASSPGLAGVNEQFF
TRBV7-2	-	-	TRBJ1-2	TGTGCCAGCAGCTTAGGGCAGTATGGCTACACCTTC	CASSLGQYGYTF
TRBV10-2	few	TRBD1	TRBJ1-2	TGCGCCAGCAGTGAGTTGGGGGACAGTTATGGCTACACCTTC	CASSELGDSYGYTF
TRBV6-2/TRBV6-3	-	TRBD1	TRBJ2-2	TGTGCCAGCAGTTACGGGACAGGGAACACCGGGGAGCTGTTTTTT	CASSYGTGNTGELFF
TRBV2	-	-	TRBJ1-5	TGTGCCAGCAGTGAGACCGCGCTTCGAGTCCAGCATTTT	CASSETALRVQHF
TRBV20-1	-	-	TRBJ1-1	TGCAGTGCTTATGGGACGGGGCTCACTTTGATGAACACTGAAGCTTTCTTT	CSAYGTGLTLMNTEAFF
TRBV6-5	-	-	TRBJ1-1	TGTGCCAGCAGTTACGGGACATCTTACACTGAAGCTTTCTTT	CASSYGTSYTEAFF
TRBV20-1	-	-	TRBJ2-3	TGCAGTGCTAGAGCTGGCGCTTCCATCGATACGCAGTATTTT	CSARAGASIDTQYF
TRBV6-1	-	-	TRBJ1-2	TGTGCCAGCAGTGAAGGTGGGGGAGGTAACTATGGCTACACCTTC	CASSEGGGGNYGYTF
TRBV5-1	few	-	TRBJ1-5	TGCGCCAGCAGTTTGGACCCCTCAGACAATCAGCCCCAGCATTTT	CASSLDPSDNQPQHF
TRBV20-1	once	TRBD1	TRBJ1-5	TGCAGTGCCTTGACAGGGTTGGGACAGCCCCAGCATTTT	CSALTGLGQPQHF
TRBV20-1	-	-	TRBJ2-1	TGCAGTGCTAGAGGGGGGGACTCGAGCTCCTACAATGAGCAGTTCTTC	CSARGGDSSSYNEQFF
TRBV20-1	few	TRBD1	TRBJ2-3	TGCAGTGCGAGGACAGGGCTTTCGACAGATACGCAGTATTTT	CSARTGLSTDTQYF